This T cell receptor beta chain appears in the sequencing data of a study of blood T cell repertoires in COVID-19. Study at large: Material from acute and convalescent COVID-19 was sourced from the United States, Italy and Spain. PBMCs, B-cell-depleted T cells, or T cells provided the cDNA or gDNA that made up the material.

Methods used by the authors: Nucleated cell number was recorded as an estimate derived from reference gene primer amplification. The method was immunoSEQ multiplex PCR; TCRdb's version includes in-frame clones alone and lacks a portion of them. The DNA was the basis for D and trimming; V, J and clone size are from that table. The sample gives 13,000 to 15,000 clones, 85% to 90% of which show up once; 2.5% to 3.5% is in the top ten. This CDR3 has 14 residues. The V end lost 5 bases, the J end lost 8 bases, and 18 bases lay between the germline ends. Per the germline V gene, CDR1 is SGHVS and CDR2 is FQNEAQ.

The chain combines TRBV7-8 with TRBJ2-5; D remains unclear. This sequence originates from a human donor in a cohort sampled during active COVID-19. Input material: peripheral blood. The CDR3 bases are TGTGCCAGCAGCACCTCGGCGGTATCTTTAACCCAGTACTTC. Protein sequence: CASSTSAVSLTQYF.